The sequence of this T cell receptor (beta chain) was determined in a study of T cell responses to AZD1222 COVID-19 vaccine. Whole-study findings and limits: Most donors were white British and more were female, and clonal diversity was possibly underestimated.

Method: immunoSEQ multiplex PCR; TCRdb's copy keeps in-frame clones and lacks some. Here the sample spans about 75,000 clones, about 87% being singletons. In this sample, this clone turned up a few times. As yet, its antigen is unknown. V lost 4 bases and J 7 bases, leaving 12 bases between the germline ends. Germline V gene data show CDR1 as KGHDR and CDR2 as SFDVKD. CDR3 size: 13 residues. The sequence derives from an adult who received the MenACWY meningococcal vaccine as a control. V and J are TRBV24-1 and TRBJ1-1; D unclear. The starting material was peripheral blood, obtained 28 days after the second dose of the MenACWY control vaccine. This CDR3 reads CATSEGSRGEAFF. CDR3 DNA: TGTGCCACCAGTGAGGGATCCCGGGGTGAAGCTTTCTTT.